The T cell receptor (beta chain) under discussion was sequenced for a study of T cell changes during pregnancy in multiple sclerosis. TCRdb's table, derived via immunoSEQ multiplex PCR, lists solely in-frame clones and lacks some. The sample lists tens of thousands of clones, 90% to 95% occurring once. Trimming pared 1 base from V and 1 base from J, leaving 15 bases between. Germline CDR1 reads MNHEY; CDR2 reads SMNVEV (reference sequence). This CDR3 is built from 17 residues. The sequenced sample was CD8+ T cells from peripheral blood mononuclear cells, obtained in the second trimester of pregnancy. The J gene is TRBJ2-3, the V gene TRBV27; D is perhaps TRBD1 (6 bases). The receptor comes from a female donor with multiple sclerosis, enrolled in a pregnancy study. The DNA of the CDR3 is TGTGCCAGCAGTTTATATCTCGGGACACAGGGCACAGATACGCAGTATTTT. Translated, it gives CASSLYLGTQGTDTQYF.